This T cell receptor (beta chain) was identified during a study of blood T cell repertoires in COVID-19. Overall study context: Sources were T cells, B-cell-depleted T cells, or PBMCs; the material itself was cDNA or gDNA.

The length of the CDR3 is 15 residues. Deletions cut 5 bases from V and 4 bases from J, with 18 bases between. The germline gives CDR1 MDHEN, CDR2 SYDVKM. TCRdb's table, derived via immunoSEQ multiplex PCR, lists solely in-frame clones and lacks some. Of a few hundred thousand clones in the sample, 70% to 90% were seen once. Participant reports of clinical history set cohort assignment. It was within 2 weeks before study entry that exposed participants met a COVID-19 case. Sequenced material: PBMCs or T cells enriched from blood (not recorded which). The rearrangement uses TRBV28 and TRBJ2-7; D is perhaps TRBD2 (5 bases). The sequence was obtained from a woman aged 50 to 60 who had been exposed to COVID-19. The CDR3 spells CASSTPQRVGYEQYF. In DNA, the CDR3 is TGTGCCAGCAGTACGCCTCAGAGGGTAGGATACGAGCAGTACTTC.